This TCR beta chain appears in the sequencing data of a study of blood T cell repertoires in COVID-19. Study-level background: The United States, Italy and Spain supplied acute and convalescent COVID-19 samples. T cells, B-cell-depleted T cells, or PBMCs supplied cDNA or gDNA.

This CDR3 region has 13 residues. Trimming at V came to 6 bases and at J to 10 bases, leaving 4 bases not matched to a gene. Germline V gene data show CDR1 as SNHLY and CDR2 as FYNNEI. As processed by the authors: Estimation of nucleated cell counts was performed using reference gene primer amplification. The repertoire was sequenced with immunoSEQ multiplex PCR; TCRdb's copy has only in-frame clones and lacks some. That table supplies the V and J calls and clone size; D and trimming were determined from the DNA. In the table there are roughly 200,000 clones, around 94% of which are singletons. Seattle's enrolled individuals joined amid active infection and were then monitored longitudinally.

Sequencing was carried out using peripheral blood. The V and J genes are TRBV2 and TRBJ2-7, with 15 positions matching TRBD2. This clonotype originated in a man in his thirties or forties with COVID-19, enrolled during active disease. CDR3 region: CASSGLAGGHQYF. CDR3 sequence (DNA): TGTGCCAGCAGCGGACTAGCGGGGGGGCATCAGTACTTC.